The 7 T cell receptor beta chains reported below all come from one sample, sequenced in a study of cytomegalovirus exposure and HLA in healthy donors. 60 Vbeta and 13 Jbeta primers were used in PCR. This table comes from immunoSEQ multiplex PCR, and its TCRdb copy is limited to in-frame clones, with some not included. The data hold roughly 170,000 clones, with approximately 82% observed a single time. The sample taken for sequencing was PBMCs. The receptors shown here come from a male donor in good health and CMV-seronegative.

This clone was detected only a few times. CDR3 sequence: CASSMMRQETQYF. CDR3 nucleotides: TGTGCCAGTAGTATGATGCGACAAGAGACCCAGTACTTC. The J gene is TRBJ2-5, the V gene TRBV19; no reliable D call. Germline V gene data show CDR1 as LNHDA and CDR2 as SQIVND (reference sequence). V dropped 3 bases and J dropped 2 bases, with 7 bases sitting between them. This CDR3 comprises 13 residues.

This clone was detected only once. The chain joins TRBV5-1 to TRBJ1-2; tentative D call: TRBD1 (6 bases). V lost 2 bases to trimming and J lost 4 bases, with 24 bases between them. The CDR3 spans 18 residues. In germline, CDR1 is SGHRS, CDR2 YFSETQ. CDR3 sequence (DNA): TGCGCCAGCAGCTTCGAATCGGACAGAGTTTATAGAAGCTATGGCTACACCTTC. Translating gives CASSFESDRVYRSYGYTF.

Here the CDR3 reads CASSSAGGSGNTIYF. CDR3 nucleotide sequence: TGTGCCAGCAGCTCGGCCGGGGGGTCCGGAAACACCATATATTTT. The V gene is TRBV11-2, the J gene TRBJ1-3; D may be TRBD1 (5 bases). Germline V gene lookup returns CDR1 SGHAT and CDR2 FQNNGV. The CDR3 spans 15 residues. With 4 bases removed from V and 4 bases from J, the gap between germline ends came to 14 bases.

The sample holds a few counts of this clone. The chain combines TRBV23-1 with TRBJ2-7; 10 nucleotides agree with TRBD1. TRBV23-1 is an ORF, and what it does is uncertain. The CDR3 runs 17 residues. The trim removed 4 bases at V and 5 bases at J, leaving 14 bases unmatched. The CDR3 reads CASSLNDRDRGTHEQYF. The DNA of the CDR3 is TGCGCCAGCAGTCTAAACGACCGGGACAGGGGAACCCACGAGCAGTACTTC.

The chain couples TRBV29-1 to TRBJ2-1; the match to TRBD1 covers 7 bases. Germline trimming cut 6 bases from V and 5 bases from J; bases unmatched to any gene: 10. The length of the CDR3 is 14 residues. Germline CDR1 and CDR2: SQVTM and ANQGSEA. The CDR3 DNA reads TGCAGCGTCGGGACAGTGGGTTATAACAATGAGCAGTTCTTC. Its protein is CSVGTVGYNNEQFF.

The chain carries TRBV5-6 and TRBJ2-5; 10 nucleotides agree with TRBD1. The V segment lost 4 bases and the J segment 1 base; nucleotides outside the gene matches: 7. This CDR3 contains 16 residues. From germline, CDR1 is SGHDT and CDR2 YYEEEE. CDR3 residues: CASSPRQGARQETQYF. CDR3 coding DNA: TGTGCCAGCAGCCCCAGACAGGGGGCCCGCCAAGAGACCCAGTACTTC.

V usage is TRBV9 and J usage is TRBJ2-6; TRBD1 matches 9 bases. V dropped 3 bases and J dropped 1; count of bases not matched to a gene: 11. The CDR3 length is 19 residues. Germline-derived CDR1 and CDR2 are SGDLS and YYNGEE. CDR3 in DNA: TGTGCCAGCAGCGGAAGACGAGAAGGACAGGGGTCTGGGGCCAACGTCCTGACTTTC. Amino acid sequence: CASSGRREGQGSGANVLTF. Looking up the rest from reference TRBV9 and TRBJ2-6 gives the full variable domain: DSGVTQTPKHLITATGQRVTLRCSPRSGDLSVYWYQQSLDQGLQFLIQYYNGEERAKGNILERFSAQQFPDLHSELNLSSLELGDSALYFCASSGRREGQGSGANVLTFGAGSRLTVL.